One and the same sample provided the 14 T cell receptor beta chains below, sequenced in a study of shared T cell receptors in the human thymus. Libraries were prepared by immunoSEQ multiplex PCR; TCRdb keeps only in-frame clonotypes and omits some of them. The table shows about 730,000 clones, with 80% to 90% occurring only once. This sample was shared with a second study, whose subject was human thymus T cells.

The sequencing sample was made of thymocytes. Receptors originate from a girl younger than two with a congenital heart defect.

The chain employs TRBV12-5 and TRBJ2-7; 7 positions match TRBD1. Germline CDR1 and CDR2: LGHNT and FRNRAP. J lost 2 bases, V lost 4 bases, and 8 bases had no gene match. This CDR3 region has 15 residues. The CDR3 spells CASGSHWTGTYEQYF. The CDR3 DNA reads TGTGCTAGTGGTTCCCACTGGACAGGAACCTACGAGCAGTACTTC.

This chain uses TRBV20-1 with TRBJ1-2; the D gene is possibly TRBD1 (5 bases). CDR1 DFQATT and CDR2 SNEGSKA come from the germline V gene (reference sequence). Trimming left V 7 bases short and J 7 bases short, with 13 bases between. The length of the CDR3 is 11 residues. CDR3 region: CSGGGSSGYTF. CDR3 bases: TGCAGTGGGGGGGGATCCTCTGGCTACACCTTC.

This CDR3 reads CASSARLGPGGEQFF. The CDR3 DNA reads TGTGCCAGCAGTGCTCGACTGGGCCCGGGGGGTGAGCAGTTCTTC. This chain uses TRBV6-1 with TRBJ2-1; TRBD2 matches at 7 bases. The CDR3 loop spans 15 amino acids. Trimming removed 4 bases from V and 9 bases from J; junction bases left unmatched: 12. Germline CDR1 MNHNS, CDR2 SASEGT.

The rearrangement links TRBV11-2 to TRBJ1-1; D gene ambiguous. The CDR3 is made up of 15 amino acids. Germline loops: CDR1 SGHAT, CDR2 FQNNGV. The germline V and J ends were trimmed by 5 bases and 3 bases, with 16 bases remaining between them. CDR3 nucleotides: TGTGCCAGCAGCCTCGGGAGGCCCACATACACTGAAGCTTTCTTT. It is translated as CASSLGRPTYTEAFF.

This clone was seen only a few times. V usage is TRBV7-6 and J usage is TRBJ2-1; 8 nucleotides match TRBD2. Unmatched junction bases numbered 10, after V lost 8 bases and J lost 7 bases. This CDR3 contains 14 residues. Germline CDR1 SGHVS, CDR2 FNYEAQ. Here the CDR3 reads CASVGLAGWNEQFF. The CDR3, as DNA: TGTGCCAGCGTCGGGCTAGCGGGTTGGAATGAGCAGTTCTTC.

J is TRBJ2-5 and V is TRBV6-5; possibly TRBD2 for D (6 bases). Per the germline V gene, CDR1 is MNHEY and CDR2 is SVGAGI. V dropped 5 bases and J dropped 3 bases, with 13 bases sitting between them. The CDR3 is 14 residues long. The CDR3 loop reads CASSLGLYEETQYF. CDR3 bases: TGTGCCAGCAGTCTCGGACTATACGAAGAGACCCAGTACTTC.

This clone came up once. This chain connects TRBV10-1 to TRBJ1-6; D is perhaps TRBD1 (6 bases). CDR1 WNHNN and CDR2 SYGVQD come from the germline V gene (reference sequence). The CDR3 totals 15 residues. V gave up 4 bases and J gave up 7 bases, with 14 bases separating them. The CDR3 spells CASSAEAGANSPLHF. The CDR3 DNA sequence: TGCGCCAGCAGTGCGGAGGCAGGGGCAAATTCACCCCTCCACTTT.

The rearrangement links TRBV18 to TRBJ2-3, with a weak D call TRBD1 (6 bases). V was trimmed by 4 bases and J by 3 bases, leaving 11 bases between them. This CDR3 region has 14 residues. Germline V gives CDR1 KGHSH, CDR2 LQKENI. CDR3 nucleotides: TGTGCCAGCTCACTCAGGGGTTGTACAGATACGCAGTATTTT. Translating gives CASSLRGCTDTQYF.

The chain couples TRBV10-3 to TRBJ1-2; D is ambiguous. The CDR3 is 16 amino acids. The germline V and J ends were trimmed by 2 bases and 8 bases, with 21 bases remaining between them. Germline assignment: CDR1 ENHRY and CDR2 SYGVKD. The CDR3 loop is CAISETQRERAEGYTF. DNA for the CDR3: TGTGCCATCAGTGAGACCCAGAGGGAACGTGCGGAGGGCTACACCTTC.

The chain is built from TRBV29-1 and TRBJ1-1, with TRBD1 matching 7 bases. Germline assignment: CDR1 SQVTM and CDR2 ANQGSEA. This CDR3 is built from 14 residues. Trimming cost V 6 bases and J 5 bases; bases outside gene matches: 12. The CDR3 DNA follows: TGCAGCGTCGCGTTGACAGGGAGGAGGACTGAAGCTTTCTTT. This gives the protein CSVALTGRRTEAFF.

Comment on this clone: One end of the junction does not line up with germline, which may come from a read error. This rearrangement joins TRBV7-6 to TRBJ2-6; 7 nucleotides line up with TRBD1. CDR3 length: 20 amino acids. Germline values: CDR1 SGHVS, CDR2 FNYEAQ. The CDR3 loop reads CASSLHRKGQHLSGADVLTF. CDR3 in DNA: TGTGCCAGCAGCTTACACCGTAAGGGACAGCACCTATCTGGGGCCGACGTCCTGACTTTC.

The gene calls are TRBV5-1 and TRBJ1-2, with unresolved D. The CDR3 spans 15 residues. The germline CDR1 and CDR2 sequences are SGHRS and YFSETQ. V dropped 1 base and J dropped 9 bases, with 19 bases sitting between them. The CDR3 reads CASSLQTAPGLRYTF. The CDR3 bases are TGCGCCAGCAGCTTGCAAACGGCCCCAGGCCTGCGCTACACCTTC. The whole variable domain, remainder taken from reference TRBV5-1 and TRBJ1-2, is KAGVTQTPRYLIKTRGQQVTLSCSPISGHRSVSWYQQTPGQGLQFLFEYFSETQRNKGNFPGRFSGRQFSNSRSEMNVSTLELGDSALYLCASSLQTAPGLRYTFGSGTRLTVV.

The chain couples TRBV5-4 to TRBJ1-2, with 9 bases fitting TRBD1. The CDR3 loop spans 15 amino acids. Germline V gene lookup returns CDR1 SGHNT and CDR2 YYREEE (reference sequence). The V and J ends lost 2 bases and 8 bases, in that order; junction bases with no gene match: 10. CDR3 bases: TGTGCCAGCAGCTTTAACAGGGGACAGGGAGTGGGCTACACCTTC. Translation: CASSFNRGQGVGYTF.

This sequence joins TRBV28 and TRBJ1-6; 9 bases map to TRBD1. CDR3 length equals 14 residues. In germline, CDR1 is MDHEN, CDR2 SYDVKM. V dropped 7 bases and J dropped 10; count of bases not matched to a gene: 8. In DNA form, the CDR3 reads TGTGCCAGCAATCGGGACAGGGTGGAATCACCCCTCCACTTT. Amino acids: CASNRDRVESPLHF.